This is a list of T cell receptor beta chains from one sample in a study of shared clonotypes between healthy human individuals. Assay used: immunoSEQ multiplex PCR; TCRdb lists only in-frame clones, some missing. The top ten hold 0.35% to 0.5% of the sample, which has 2 million to 2.5 million clones, roughly 93% seen once. What was sequenced was naive CD4+ T cells from PBMCs. All receptors derive from a man younger than 35 in good health. Some clones in this sample may be carry-over from other donors' samples. Each CDR3 is given with its conserved first and last residue. Fields, in order: V gene, J gene, D gene, clone size, CDR3 DNA, CDR3 protein. The D gene is left open where the match is weak. Not all rows give a size; the values are once, few, many and, for expanded clones, a class.

TRBV28	TRBJ2-1	TRBD2	once	TGTGCCAGCAGCACATCAGGACTAGGCTCCTACAATGAGCAGTTCTTC	CASSTSGLGSYNEQFF
TRBV10-3	TRBJ1-1	.	.	TGTGCCATCAGCCCCTCACGGGGAGGGAACACTGAAGCTTTCTTT	CAISPSRGGNTEAFF
TRBV6-1	TRBJ2-7	.	.	TGTGCCAGCAGCCCAGGGCGGGAAGGTAGAAAGCAGTACTTC	CASSPGREGRKQYF
TRBV2	TRBJ2-6	TRBD1	.	TGTGCCAGCGGGGACAGCCCGCCGGCCTCTGGGGCCAACGTCCTGACTTTC	CASGDSPPASGANVLTF
TRBV28	TRBJ2-1	TRBD2	.	TGTGCCGCCCGAGAATTGGCGGGAGGGGACAATGAGCAGTTCTTC	CAARELAGGDNEQFF
TRBV7-9	TRBJ1-4	.	few	TGTGCCAGCTCCCCGGGGGGAAATGAAAAACTGTTTTTT	CASSPGGNEKLFF
TRBV9	TRBJ2-2	TRBD1	.	TGTGCCAGCAGCGTAGCTTCGGACAGGGCCACCGGGGAGCTGTTTTTT	CASSVASDRATGELFF
TRBV7-8	TRBJ2-7	.	.	TGTGCCAGCAGCCCAGACCGACTAGTCATTTCATACGAGCAGTACTTC	CASSPDRLVISYEQYF
TRBV2	TRBJ1-1	.	few	TGTGCCAGCAGGGGCCGCGGCATGAACACTGAAGCTTTCTTT	CASRGRGMNTEAFF
TRBV27	TRBJ2-7	.	.	TGTGCCAGCAGCTCTACAGGCTACGAGCAGTACTTC	CASSSTGYEQYF
TRBV10-1	TRBJ2-5	TRBD2	.	TGCGCCAGCAGTCCGGGAATGGGACTAGGCGAAGAGACCCAGTACTTC	CASSPGMGLGEETQYF
TRBV6-5	TRBJ2-3	.	.	TGTGCCAGCAGTTACGGGGAGTATACGACAGATACGCAGTATTTT	CASSYGEYTTDTQYF
TRBV6-5	TRBJ2-3	TRBD2	.	TGTGCCAGCAGTTACTCCTCGGGACTAGTCAACATTTTT	CASSYSSGLVNIF
TRBV15	TRBJ2-2	TRBD1	.	TGTGCCACCAGCAGAGGTCGACAGGGGGCCGGGGAGCTGTTTTTT	CATSRGRQGAGELFF
TRBV29-1	TRBJ2-7	.	.	TGCAGCGCCGAAGGTCAGGGCTCCTACGAGCAGTACTTC	CSAEGQGSYEQYF
TRBV7-2	TRBJ2-7	TRBD2	.	TGTGCCAGCAGCTTAGCGGGGGCGCCAGCGGGAGTGTACGAGCAGTACTTC	CASSLAGAPAGVYEQYF
TRBV5-6	TRBJ2-2	TRBD2	.	TGTGCCAGCAGGGGGGAGGCTTGGACTAGCGACACCGGGGAGCTGTTTTTT	CASRGEAWTSDTGELFF
TRBV7-3	TRBJ2-2	.	.	TGTGCCAGCAGCATAACGGATGCGGGGACCGGGGAGCTGTTTTTT	CASSITDAGTGELFF
TRBV5-1	TRBJ2-4	.	.	TGCGCCAGCAGCTTGGCCGGGACACCCTTAACGGGAAACATTCAGTACTTC	CASSLAGTPLTGNIQYF
TRBV19	TRBJ2-7	TRBD2	.	TGTGCCAGTAGTACCACCGGGACTAGCGACTACGAGCAGTACTTC	CASSTTGTSDYEQYF
TRBV30	TRBJ1-4	TRBD1	.	TGTGCCTGGAGTCAGGGGGGGGCAGAAAAACTGTTTTTT	CAWSQGGAEKLFF
TRBV27	TRBJ1-5	.	.	TGTGCCAGCAGTTTTGGGGTTAGCAATCAGCCCCAGCATTTT	CASSFGVSNQPQHF
TRBV6-1	TRBJ1-1	TRBD1	.	TGTGCCAGCCAAAGGGACAGGGGACAGAACACTGAAGCTTTCTTT	CASQRDRGQNTEAFF
TRBV5-4	TRBJ2-1	TRBD2	.	TGTGCCAGCAGCTCCGGGACTAGCGCACTGGTCTACAATGAGCAGTTCTTC	CASSSGTSALVYNEQFF
TRBV9	TRBJ2-1	TRBD2	once	TGTGCCAGCAGTTACCGTGGCGGCGGGAGCACGAATGAGCAGTTCTTC	CASSYRGGGSTNEQFF
TRBV7-2	TRBJ2-3	.	.	TGTGCCAGCAGCTCCCTGGGAGGCGGGATTGTGACAGATACGCAGTATTTT	CASSSLGGGIVTDTQYF
TRBV9	TRBJ1-3	.	.	TGTGCCAGCAGCGTAGCCGGGGGAACCGGAAACACCATATATTTT	CASSVAGGTGNTIYF
TRBV10-3	TRBJ1-1	.	.	TGTGCCATCAGTGAGTCGCCAGTGTGGAACACTGAAGCTTTCTTT	CAISESPVWNTEAFF
TRBV28	TRBJ2-3	.	.	TGTGCCAGCAGTGGGGATTGGGCAGGTACGCAGTATTTT	CASSGDWAGTQYF
TRBV4-1	TRBJ2-2	.	.	TGCGCCAGCAGCTCCCCGACTCGGGAACCGGGGACCGGGGAGCTGTTTTTT	CASSSPTREPGTGELFF
TRBV15	TRBJ1-2	TRBD1	.	TGTGCCACCAGCAGAGATCTGACAGGGGACGGCTACACCTTC	CATSRDLTGDGYTF
TRBV5-1	TRBJ2-5	TRBD1	.	TGCGCCAGCAGCCACGGGACAGTACAAGAGACCCAGTACTTC	CASSHGTVQETQYF
TRBV9	TRBJ2-5	.	.	TGTGCCAGCAGCGTAGGTCGGGGCTTCCAAGAGACCCAGTACTTC	CASSVGRGFQETQYF
TRBV28	TRBJ1-4	TRBD1	.	TGTGCCAGCAGGTTGACAGGGTCAGGGGAAAAACTGTTTTTT	CASRLTGSGEKLFF
TRBV7-9	TRBJ2-7	TRBD2	.	TGTGCCAGCAGCTCATTTCTAGCGGGAGGGGGAGGCGAGCAGTACTTC	CASSSFLAGGGGEQYF
TRBV6-5	TRBJ1-1	.	.	TGTGCCAGCAGTGGAGCCGGACTCAACACTGAAGCTTTCTTT	CASSGAGLNTEAFF
TRBV10-3	TRBJ1-2	.	.	TGTGCCATCAGGGCCCCGCCAGGCCATGGCTACACCTTC	CAIRAPPGHGYTF
TRBV5-1	TRBJ2-3	TRBD2	once	TGCGCCAGCAGCCCGGGACTAGCCGGAGATACGCAGTATTTT	CASSPGLAGDTQYF
TRBV27	TRBJ2-1	TRBD2	.	TGTGCCAGCAGTTTACGGACTAGCGGAATCTACAATGAGCAGTTCTTC	CASSLRTSGIYNEQFF
TRBV6-6	TRBJ1-3	.	.	TGTGCCAGCAGTCGCGCGGGAGGAATCTCTGGAAACACCATATATTTT	CASSRAGGISGNTIYF
TRBV5-1	TRBJ2-2	.	.	TGCGCCAGCAGCTTGGGAGCGAGTGGTGCCGGGGAGCTGTTTTTT	CASSLGASGAGELFF
TRBV7-2	TRBJ2-6	.	.	TGTGCCAGCAGCTCCACAGGTCCTTCGGCTGGGGCCAACGTCCTGACTTTC	CASSSTGPSAGANVLTF
TRBV5-6	TRBJ1-4	.	.	TGTGCCAGCAGCTTCCCCAGGTCGAGTGAAAAACTGTTTTTT	CASSFPRSSEKLFF
TRBV7-9	TRBJ2-7	.	.	TGTGCCAGCAGCTCATACCCGGGGCCCTACGAGCAGTACTTC	CASSSYPGPYEQYF
TRBV28	TRBJ2-7	.	once	TGTGCCAGCAGGTTGGAGGGGAAGCGACGCGAGCAGTACTTC	CASRLEGKRREQYF
TRBV23-1	TRBJ1-3	.	.	TGCGCCAGCAGTCGGGCAGGGAGAAACACCATATATTTT	CASSRAGRNTIYF
TRBV28	TRBJ2-1	TRBD2	.	TGTGCCAGCACCCAAGCGGGGGGTTTGAATGAGCAGTTCTTC	CASTQAGGLNEQFF
TRBV27	TRBJ2-7	.	.	TGTGCCAGCAGTTTGGGGTTCTCCTACGAGCAGTACTTC	CASSLGFSYEQYF
TRBV19	TRBJ2-2	.	once	TGTGCCAGTAGTAAGGGATTCACCGGGGAGCTGTTTTTT	CASSKGFTGELFF
TRBV28	TRBJ2-6	.	.	TGTGCCAGCAGTTTATGGCAGAGCTCCTCCGTCCTGACTTTC	CASSLWQSSSVLTF
TRBV11-2	TRBJ2-2	.	.	TGTGCCAGCAGCGGGAGTCGAGGCACCGGGGAGCTGTTTTTT	CASSGSRGTGELFF
TRBV28	TRBJ2-5	.	.	TGTGCCAGCATCCCATCAGGGAGAGAGACCCAGTACTTC	CASIPSGRETQYF
TRBV7-9	TRBJ2-5	.	.	TGTGCCAGCAGCCGACGGGACCTGGACCAAGAGACCCAGTACTTC	CASSRRDLDQETQYF
TRBV7-9	TRBJ1-1	.	few	TGTGCCAGCAGCTTAGCCGGCACTGAAGCTTTCTTT	CASSLAGTEAFF
TRBV5-6	TRBJ1-5	.	.	TGTGCCAGCAGCTTGGGAGGAGATAGCAATCAGCCCCAGCATTTT	CASSLGGDSNQPQHF
TRBV6-5	TRBJ2-4	.	.	TGTGCCAGCAGTCCCCCCCGGCGCCTAGGGAACATTCAGTACTTC	CASSPPRRLGNIQYF
TRBV10-3	TRBJ1-5	.	few	TGTGCCATCAGTGAGTCACGCCGGGGCAATCAGCCCCAGCATTTT	CAISESRRGNQPQHF
TRBV29-1	TRBJ2-7	.	once	TGCAGCGTTGAAGAACAGCAATCCTACGAGCAGTACTTC	CSVEEQQSYEQYF
TRBV30	TRBJ1-2	TRBD1	few	TGTGCCTGGAGTTTGGGACAGGTTTCCTATGGCTACACCTTC	CAWSLGQVSYGYTF